These 12 T cell receptor beta chains were sequenced from one sample in a study of regulatory T cells in long-lasting Graves disease (dated by TCRdb to the early 2020s). The time point label, as the study defines it: newly diagnosed GD, antithyroid drugs for less than 3 months. For both TCR sequencing and RNA sequencing, RNA was extracted from PBMCs using TRIzol. Library generation was performed with multiplex PCR. Sequenced on an Illumina HiSeq 4000. TCR beta libraries were built with iRepertoire HTBI primers and Arm-PCR amplification of CDR3 regions. The raw public data were reprocessed by TCRdb itself: fastp quality trimming at Q25, MiXCR clonotype calling, in-frame beta chains only. Each record represents a unique CDR3 protein, reported with the most common genes and DNA among its rows. The sample table records some 370,000 distinct CDR3 sequences; approximately 12% of these occur just once. Of the sample, 15% to 20% is held by the ten largest clones.

This same sample was also part of a study on T cells in Graves' hyperthyroidism and ophthalmopathy.

The sequencing used peripheral blood mononuclear cells (PBMCs), collected at new diagnosis, from a patient treated with antithyroid drugs. Receptors originate from a woman under 30 with Graves disease. Donor details come from another sample of the same person, matched by shared clones.

With respect to this clonotype: Compared with germline, one end of the junction differs, possibly owing to a read error. The V call is TRBV7-7, the J call TRBJ2-5, with a possible D match to TRBD2 (6 bases). The CDR3 runs 15 residues. Germline V gene lookup returns CDR1 SSHAT and CDR2 FNYEAQ (reference sequence). The CDR3 DNA reads TGTGCTAGCAGCTCCGCTGGAGGGGTCCAAGAGACCCAGTACTTC. This gives the protein CASSSAGGVQETQYF. Based on the CDR3 plus reference TRBV7-7 and TRBJ2-5, the full variable domain is GAGVSQSPRYKVTKRGQDVTLRCDPISSHATLYWYQQALGQGPEFLTYFNYEAQPDKSGLPSDRFSAERPEGSISTLTIQRTEQRDSAMYRCASSSAGGVQETQYFGPGTRLLVL.

This clonotype has a count of ten or more. The chain is built from TRBV7-2 and TRBJ2-2; D call uncertain. V was trimmed by 1 base and J by 4 bases, leaving 13 bases between them. The CDR3 loop spans 16 amino acids. CDR1 SGHTA and CDR2 FQGNSA come from the germline V gene. This CDR3 reads CASSLGFRAVTGELFF. CDR3 coding DNA: TGTGCCAGCAGCTTAGGTTTTCGCGCCGTCACCGGGGAGCTGTTTTTT.

The V and J genes are TRBV7-9 and TRBJ2-5, with 8 bases fitting TRBD1. Germline CDR1 is SEHNR and CDR2 is FQNEAQ (reference sequence). V trimming: 5 bases; J trimming: 4 bases; junction bases outside the gene matches: 6. The CDR3 is made up of 14 amino acids. This chain's CDR3 is CASSNHTGGETQYF. CDR3 DNA sequence: TGTGCCAGCAGCAACCACACAGGGGGAGAGACCCAGTACTTC.

This clonotype was counted a few times. The rearrangement links TRBV15 to TRBJ2-5; a weak D match, TRBD2 (5 bases). Germline V lookup: CDR1 LNHNV, CDR2 YYDKDF (reference sequence). The CDR3 consists of 12 residues. V was trimmed by 5 bases and J by 7 bases, leaving 11 bases between them. CDR3 sequence reads: CATSGGLMTQYF. The CDR3 DNA reads TGTGCCACCAGCGGCGGACTTATGACCCAGTACTTC.

This clonotype has ten or more counts. This chain links TRBV20-1 with TRBJ2-7; tentatively, D is TRBD2 (6 bases). Trimming removed 0 bases from V and 0 bases from J, with 12 bases in between. This CDR3 has 15 residues. The germline V gene has CDR1 DFQATT and CDR2 SNEGSKA (reference sequence). CDR3 in amino acids: CSARDRAGISYEQYF. The CDR3 DNA reads as TGCAGTGCTAGAGATCGAGCGGGTATCTCCTACGAGCAGTACTTC.

This rearrangement joins TRBV20-1 to TRBJ2-7; 7 bases are a match to TRBD1. After removal of 6 bases from V and 3 bases from J, the junction contained 11 bases not matched to a gene. The germline V gene has CDR1 DFQATT and CDR2 SNEGSKA (reference sequence). This CDR3 region has 14 residues. DNA of the CDR3: TGCAGTGCCCAGGACCGGGACAGTCACTACGAGCAGTACTTC. Protein product: CSAQDRDSHYEQYF.

This clonotype was picked up many times. V is TRBV18 and J is TRBJ1-1; D uncertain. Germline values: CDR1 KGHSH, CDR2 LQKENI. V lost 2 bases to trimming and J lost 0 bases, with 7 bases between them. The CDR3 has 14 amino acids. CDR3 amino acids: CASSPYQMNTEAFF. The CDR3 DNA reads TGTGCCAGCTCACCATACCAAATGAACACTGAAGCTTTCTTT.

Notes on this clonotype: A far more abundant clone sits one base away, making this likely a read error. This rearrangement joins TRBV5-1 to TRBJ2-1; perhaps D is TRBD1 or TRBD2 (5 bases each). CDR3 length: 15 residues. Germline lookup yields CDR1 SGHRS and CDR2 YFSETQ. In nucleotides, the CDR3 is TGTGCCAGCAGCCTTGAGGGCAGGGACGTCAATGAGCAGTTCTTC. Encoded protein: CASSLEGRDVNEQFF. The entire variable domain, with the rest obtained from reference TRBV5-1 and TRBJ2-1, is as follows: KAGVTQTPRYLIKTRGQQVTLSCSPISGHRSVSWYQQTPGQGLQFLFEYFSETQRNKGNFPGRFSGRQFSNSRSEMNVSTLELGDSALYLCASSLEGRDVNEQFFGPGTRLTVL.

This clonotype has ten or more counts. The chain recombines TRBV4-1 with TRBJ1-1; the D gene is possibly TRBD1 (6 bases). The CDR3 contains 16 residues. Germline-derived CDR1 and CDR2 are MGHRA and YSYEKL. Trimming removed 3 bases from V and 5 bases from J, with 19 bases in between. The CDR3 DNA sequence: TGCGCCAGCAGCCACTCTGTTCGGCGGCAGGGGACTGAAGCTTTCTTT. This gives the protein CASSHSVRRQGTEAFF.

In its sample, this clonotype was seen many times. This chain joins TRBV28 and TRBJ2-1; TRBD2 agrees at 12 bases. In germline, CDR1 is MDHEN, CDR2 SYDVKM. V lost 4 bases and J lost 8; bases outside the gene matches: 9. The CDR3 consists of 16 residues. The CDR3: CASSSRLAGAIYEQFF. The CDR3 DNA is TGTGCCAGCAGTTCGAGACTAGCGGGAGCCATCTATGAGCAGTTCTTC.

There are many counts of this clonotype. The chain uses TRBV7-9 and TRBJ1-2; D is undetermined. V lost 8 bases to trimming and J lost 0 bases, with 7 bases between them. Per the germline V gene, CDR1 is SEHNR and CDR2 is FQNEAQ (reference sequence). The length of the CDR3 is 12 residues. Written as DNA, the CDR3 is TGTGCCAGCCTTGGAGCTAACTATGGCTACACCTTC. Translating gives CASLGANYGYTF.

This clonotype appeared many times. The CDR3 sequence is CASSLAWTGELFF. The CDR3 bases are TGTGCCAGCAGCTTAGCATGGACCGGGGAGCTGTTTTTT. The chain couples TRBV7-9 to TRBJ2-2; D unresolved. Germline V gene lookup returns CDR1 SEHNR and CDR2 FQNEAQ (reference sequence). The CDR3 runs to 13 residues. Between the trimmed V and J ends, which lost 0 bases and 5 bases, there was a span of 4 bases. Based on the CDR3 plus reference TRBV7-9 and TRBJ2-2, the full variable domain is DTGVSQNPRHKITKRGQNVTFRCDPISEHNRLYWYRQTLGQGPEFLTYFQNEAQLEKSRLLSDRFSAERPKGSFSTLEIQRTEQGDSAMYLCASSLAWTGELFFGEGSRLTVL.